This T cell receptor beta chain appears in the sequencing data of a study of T-cell memory formation after mild COVID-19 (dated by TCRdb to about 2021). Regarding the research as a whole: Most TCR sequence clusters were specific to one of the two donors. T-cell clones expanding and contracting after mild COVID-19 in two donors were tracked by longitudinal TCRalpha and TCRbeta repertoire sequencing. The cohort comprised two young, previously healthy adult volunteers, one female and one male. Points the paper makes about the study in general: Some responding clones were detected in pre-infection memory, which suggested that pre-existing cross-reactive memory T cells had joined the SARS-CoV-2 response. Whether the second-wave clones peaking on day 37 were SARS-CoV-2 specific was not confirmed. From day 15 to 85, contracting clones showed balanced CD4/CD8 phenotypes, whereas a second wave of clones that expanded from day 15 to 37 leaned towards CD4+. Contracting CD4+ clones turned up mainly in the CM and EM memory subsets, whereas EMRA was where CD8+ clones were enriched. The study included only a couple of mild cases, and larger cohorts that include severe cases with pre-infection samples were judged to be necessary.

A remark on this clonotype: Its antigen has not been determined. No base quality values were provided; no much bigger clone lies one nucleotide off.

Sequenced on an Illumina NovaSeq 6000. TCRalpha and TCRbeta cDNA libraries were constructed by 5'RACE with constant-segment primers, with sample barcodes and unique molecular identifiers being introduced. RNA was extracted from every sample with Trizol reagent. Library amplification was performed in two PCR steps, and a second sample barcode and Illumina TruSeq adapters were introduced in the second step. Sequencing of libraries was performed on an Illumina NovaSeq with 2 x 150 bp paired-end reads. Per the original workflow: The reads were demultiplexed and collapsed into UMI-guided consensus sequences using migec v1.2.7. With mixcr v2.1.11, UMI consensuses were aligned to TRA and TRB V and J templates and assembled into clonotypes. A clonotype was counted as expanded or contracted only if both edgeR and NoisET called the change significant, with noise models trained on biological replicates. edgeR calls used a false discovery rate-adjusted p below 0.01 and a log2 fold-change threshold of 1. PCA with hierarchical clustering of max-normalized trajectories of the 1000 most abundant clonotypes was used as exploratory dynamics analysis. Separately sequenced CD4+ and CD8+ repertoires were used to assign a CD4 or CD8 phenotype to each responding clone. TCRdb reprocessed the public reads (quality trimming at Q25 with fastp, clone calling with MiXCR) and kept in-frame beta chains. Rows matching on CDR3 protein sequence are summarized as one entry with the most common DNA and genes. For this entry, the V and J calls and clone size follow TCRdb and not the study's own pipeline. A total of about 440,000 distinct CDR3 sequences appear in this sample, 20% of them only once. Jointly, the top ten make up about 8.1% of the sample.

Ficoll-Paque density gradient centrifugation was used to isolate PBMCs. The germline V gene supplies CDR1 SGHVS and CDR2 FQNEAQ. The CDR3 runs 14 residues from the cysteine to the phenylalanine. Kept here is only the CDR3 DNA, which spans 42 bases and is read in frame from base 1. Trimming costs V 5 bases and J 1 base, and their ends lie 11 bases apart. This receptor was taken from an adult woman who had mild COVID-19 (a few samples of this study predate the infection). The sample titles of this study are shuffled in the database, so cell type and time point are left out; the donor was told from shared clones. Material for sequencing was PBMCs or a T cell subset sorted from them (not recorded which). The sequence is built from TRBV7-8 and TRBJ1-1; the D gene remains uncertain. The bases read TGTGCCAGCAGCCCCAGGATCTCGAACACTGAAGCTTTCTTT. It translates as CASSPRISNTEAFF. Reference TRBV7-8 and TRBJ1-1 proteins supply the regions before and after the CDR3; the full variable domain is: GAGVSQSPRYKVAKRGQDVALRCDPISGHVSLFWYQQALGQGPEFLTYFQNEAQLDKSGLPSDRFFAERPEGSVSTLKIQRTQQEDSAVYLCASSPRISNTEAFFGQGTRLTVV.